Presented here are 18 T cell receptor beta chains from one specimen sequenced in a study of control samples from healthy donors and cancer patients. Assay: immunoSEQ multiplex PCR; the TCRdb copy retains only in-frame clones and omits some. The top ten hold roughly 4.5% of the sample, which has approximately 110,000 clones, around nine tenths seen once. Sequencing used blood. The receptor set was obtained from a human donor in good health. The donor label of this sample is uncertain.

The chain couples TRBV6-4 to TRBJ1-6; TRBD1 might be the D (6 bases). Germline values: CDR1 MRHNA, CDR2 SNTAGT. This CDR3 is 16 amino acids long. The V end was cut by 6 bases, the J end by 9 bases, with 21 bases between. DNA for the CDR3: TGTGCCAGCAGGCTAGACCCACAGGGTATGGGTTCACCCCTCCACTTT. This gives the protein CASRLDPQGMGSPLHF.

The chain employs TRBV7-9 and TRBJ2-3, with no clear D. Germline CDR1 SEHNR, CDR2 FQNEAQ (reference sequence). The V gene lost 3 bases and the J gene lost 0 bases, with 4 bases spanning the gap. This CDR3 spans 13 amino acids. The CDR3 sequence: CASSLPSTDTQYF. The CDR3 DNA reads as TGTGCCAGCAGCTTGCCCAGCACAGATACGCAGTATTTT.

In this sample, this clone turned up once. The chain uses TRBV3-1 (or the pseudogene TRBV3-2) and TRBJ1-1, with 8 bases that match TRBD1. Per the germline V gene, CDR1 is LGHDT and CDR2 is YNNKEL (reference sequence). V gave up 8 bases and J gave up 1 base; unmatched junction bases: 12. This CDR3 region has 16 residues. The CDR3 loop reads CASLPGQGRRNTEAFF. In nucleotides, the CDR3 is TGTGCCAGCCTCCCTGGACAGGGCCGTAGGAACACTGAAGCTTTCTTT.

The J gene is TRBJ2-7, the V gene TRBV4-3; 9 bases map to TRBD2. Germline CDR1 LGHNA, CDR2 YSLEER. The CDR3 has 17 amino acids. V shed 1 base, J shed 0 bases, and the junction held 7 bases outside the gene matches. The CDR3 coding sequence is TGCGCCAGCAGCCAAGGGTTAGCGGGGGACTACTCCTACGAGCAGTACGTC. Its translation: CASSQGLAGDYSYEQYV.

This chain uses TRBV5-1 with TRBJ2-1, with 10 bases matching TRBD2. The germline gives CDR1 SGHRS, CDR2 YFSETQ. The junction had 7 bases not matched to a gene; V was cut back by 2 bases and J by 8 bases. The CDR3 is 15 residues long. CDR3: CASSFGTSAGDEQFF. CDR3 nucleotides: TGCGCCAGCAGCTTCGGGACTAGCGCCGGCGATGAGCAGTTCTTC.

This sequence joins TRBV10-2 and TRBJ1-4; D might be TRBD1 (6 bases). Between the trimmed V and J ends, which lost 5 bases and 7 bases, there was a span of 20 bases. The V gene's germline CDR1 is WSHSY and CDR2 SAAADI. This CDR3 is 16 amino acids long. CDR3 sequence reads: CASSCREQGTAEKLFF. CDR3 DNA: TGCGCCAGCAGTTGTCGGGAACAGGGAACTGCTGAAAAACTGTTTTTT.

The V gene is TRBV27, the J gene TRBJ2-3; perhaps TRBD1 as D (6 bases). The V end lost 3 bases, the J end lost 1 base, and 8 bases lay between the germline ends. Germline V CDR1 and CDR2: MNHEY, SMNVEV (reference sequence). CDR3 length equals 14 residues. CDR3 sequence (DNA): TGTGCCAGCAGTTTCTGGACAGGCACAGATACGCAGTATTTT. Protein product: CASSFWTGTDTQYF.

The chain is built from TRBV7-3 and TRBJ1-2, with D possibly TRBD1 on 6 matching bases. The V end lost 1 base, the J end lost 0 bases, and 9 bases lay between the germline ends. The CDR3 totals 15 residues. CDR1 and CDR2 from the germline V gene are SGHTA and FQGTGA. The CDR3 sequence: CASSLIGGANYGYTF. The CDR3 nucleotides are TGTGCCAGCAGCTTAATTGGGGGCGCTAACTATGGCTACACCTTC.

The rearrangement joins TRBV7-6 to TRBJ2-3; 7 nucleotides match TRBD2. The CDR3 totals 12 residues. Germline values: CDR1 SGHVS, CDR2 FNYEAQ. Trimming removed 4 bases from V and 14 bases from J; junction bases left unmatched: 9. The CDR3 protein is CASSSPGLSAYF. CDR3 sequence (DNA): TGTGCCAGCAGCTCCCCGGGACTATCAGCGTATTTT.

The rearrangement uses TRBV6-5 and TRBJ1-1, with unresolved D. The germline CDR1 and CDR2 sequences are MNHEY and SVGAGI. This CDR3 has 13 residues. V dropped 2 bases and J dropped 4 bases, with 8 bases sitting between them. CDR3 nucleotides: TGTGCCAGCAGTTACCTACAAAGCACTGAAGCTTTCTTT. Translated, it gives CASSYLQSTEAFF.

The chain couples TRBV6-5 to TRBJ1-1; D remains unclear. V was trimmed by 9 bases and J by 1 base, leaving 12 bases between them. Per germline, CDR1 MNHEY and CDR2 SVGAGI. CDR3 length equals 13 residues. CDR3 sequence: CASRRTKNTEAFF. As DNA, the CDR3 is TGTGCCAGTAGACGAACAAAGAACACTGAAGCTTTCTTT.

The rearrangement joins TRBV7-9 to TRBJ1-3; no definite D call. Germline V gene data show CDR1 as SEHNR and CDR2 as FQNEAQ (reference sequence). The length of the CDR3 is 14 residues. V was pared by 3 bases and J by 3 bases, with 9 bases between. CDR3 in amino acids: CASSLWIVGNTIYF. In DNA, the CDR3 is TGTGCCAGCAGCTTGTGGATTGTTGGAAACACCATATATTTT.

This chain joins TRBV18 and TRBJ1-2, with TRBD1 matching over 8 bases. This CDR3 is 14 amino acids long. Trimming removed 3 bases from V and 6 bases from J; junction bases left unmatched: 6. From germline, CDR1 is KGHSH and CDR2 LQKENI. CDR3 sequence reads: CASSPTGTGNGYTF. The CDR3 DNA reads as TGTGCCAGCTCACCGACCGGGACAGGCAATGGCTACACCTTC.

This clone occurred a few times. An end of the junction does not agree with germline; a read error may underlie this. The V gene is TRBV14, the J gene TRBJ2-3, with TRBD2 as a possible D gene (6 bases). This CDR3 region has 14 residues. In germline, CDR1 is SGHDN, CDR2 FVKESK. As DNA, the CDR3 is TGTGCCAGCAGCCAAGCCGGGGGAACTATCCACAGTATTTTT. Protein product: CASSQAGGTIHSIF.

The gene calls are TRBV10-2 and TRBJ2-7, with D possibly being TRBD2 (7 bases). CDR3 length: 15 residues. Germline CDR1 WSHSY, CDR2 SAAADI. Deletions cut 6 bases from V and 4 bases from J, with 19 bases between. The CDR3 here is CASRISWGGGYEQYF. CDR3 DNA sequence: TGCGCCAGCAGGATCTCGTGGGGAGGGGGTTACGAGCAGTACTTC.

The CDR3 region is CATSDRQGVGTQYF. CDR3 in DNA: TGTGCCACCAGTGATAGACAGGGAGTAGGGACCCAGTACTTC. This sequence joins TRBV24-1 and TRBJ2-5; 7 bases line up with TRBD1. The CDR3 covers 14 residues. Germline V gives CDR1 KGHDR, CDR2 SFDVKD. V dropped 3 bases and J dropped 7; count of bases not matched to a gene: 7.

The chain employs TRBV6-2 or TRBV6-3 and TRBJ2-7; unclear D gene. CDR1 and CDR2 (germline): MNHEY, SVGEGT. The CDR3 covers 14 residues. V was shortened by 2 bases and J by 3 bases, with 11 bases between the two germline ends. DNA for the CDR3: TGTGCCAGCAGTTACGGGCCGGAGAGCTACGAGCAGTACTTC. It specifies CASSYGPESYEQYF.

The CDR3 reads CATSRLPQAREQYF. CDR3 in DNA: TGTGCCACCAGCAGACTCCCTCAAGCGCGGGAGCAGTACTTC. This chain uses TRBV15 with TRBJ2-7, with D unclear. Trimming removed 2 bases at V and 7 bases at J, with 15 bases between. The CDR3 runs 14 residues. The germline V gene has CDR1 LNHNV and CDR2 YYDKDF (reference sequence).